What follows describes a single T cell receptor beta chain. The sample comes from a study of blood T cell repertoires in COVID-19. Original handling: Reference gene primer amplification gave nucleated cell count estimates. Clones were read by immunoSEQ multiplex PCR, and TCRdb kept only the in-frame ones, dropping some. The V and J calls and clone size are taken from that table; D and trimming were inferred from the DNA. The sample has 270,000 or so clones; approximately 91% are singletons. Study members were between roughly 18 and 90 years old and lived in 24 US regions. Participant-reported clinical history was the basis for cohort assignment. Germline V gives CDR1 MNHEY, CDR2 SMNVEV (reference sequence). The CDR3 has 12 amino acids. V was clipped by 8 bases and J by 5 bases; unmatched bases: 3.

The material sequenced was PBMCs or T cells enriched from blood (not recorded which). The receptor comes from a woman aged 40-49 years with acute COVID-19. This rearrangement joins TRBV27 to TRBJ1-1; TRBD1 matches at 9 bases. CDR3 sequence: CASGQGMTEAFF. The CDR3, as DNA: TGTGCCAGCGGACAGGGGATGACTGAAGCTTTCTTT.